One and the same sample provided the 16 T cell receptor beta chains below, sequenced in a study of cytotoxic CD8 clonotypes in ibrutinib-treated CLL. Only in-frame clones appear in the TCRdb table, and some are missing; sequencing was by immunoSEQ multiplex PCR. Of some 150,000 clones in the sample, roughly 80% were seen once. The sample here was PBMCs, taken after 12 months of ibrutinib treatment. These receptors all come from a human donor with chronic lymphocytic leukemia.

This chain joins TRBV16 and TRBJ1-2; TRBD1 might be the D (6 bases). V was trimmed by 4 bases and J by 6 bases, leaving 15 bases between them. CDR3 length: 14 residues. The germline CDR1 and CDR2 sequences are KGHSY and FQNENV. Here the CDR3 reads CASSRMGGQNGYTF. CDR3 sequence (DNA): TGTGCCAGCAGCCGTATGGGGGGGCAAAATGGCTACACCTTC.

This chain links TRBV28 with TRBJ2-4; 8 nucleotides align to TRBD1. This CDR3 is 15 amino acids long. V was clipped by 9 bases and J by 3 bases; unmatched bases: 10. Per germline, CDR1 MDHEN and CDR2 SYDVKM. In nucleotides, the CDR3 is TGTGCCAGTAGCCCAGGGGGCGCCGGCAAAAACATTCAGTACTTC. As protein: CASSPGGAGKNIQYF. The whole variable domain, remainder taken from reference TRBV28 and TRBJ2-4, is DVKVTQSSRYLVKRTGEKVFLECVQDMDHENMFWYRQDPGLGLRLIYFSYDVKMKEKGDIPEGYSVSREKKERFSLILESASTNQTSMYLCASSPGGAGKNIQYFGAGTRLSVL.

This clone was observed a single time. V usage is TRBV5-5 and J usage is TRBJ2-1; no firm D call. This CDR3 has 12 amino acids. The V and J ends lost 3 bases and 8 bases respectively, with 9 bases between them. CDR1 and CDR2 from the germline V gene are SGHKS and YYEKEE (reference sequence). The chain's CDR3 is CASSSLGDEQFF. The CDR3 DNA reads as TGTGCCAGCAGCTCGCTAGGCGATGAGCAGTTCTTC.

The V and J genes are TRBV6-1 and TRBJ2-7, with D possibly matching TRBD2 (6 bases). The V end was cut by 2 bases, the J end by 6 bases, with 17 bases between. Germline CDR1 and CDR2: MNHNS and SASEGT. The CDR3 length is 15 residues. The CDR3 region is CASSERGSGHFEQYF. The CDR3 DNA follows: TGTGCCAGCAGTGAACGGGGCAGCGGGCATTTCGAGCAGTACTTC.

The chain has TRBV28 and TRBJ2-7; 12 positions agree with TRBD2. V trimming: 8 bases; J trimming: 6 bases; junction bases outside the gene matches: 5. Germline CDR1 reads MDHEN; CDR2 reads SYDVKM. This CDR3 is built from 13 residues. This CDR3 is CASGLAGRGEQYF. The CDR3 DNA sequence: TGTGCCAGCGGACTAGCGGGACGCGGCGAGCAGTACTTC.

The chain couples TRBV7-6 to TRBJ2-3, with TRBD1 matching over 8 bases. This CDR3 region has 17 residues. CDR1 SGHVS and CDR2 FNYEAQ come from the germline V gene. V trimming: 5 bases; J trimming: 4 bases; junction bases outside the gene matches: 14. The CDR3: CASSPQPGGRAADTQYF. CDR3 coding DNA: TGTGCCAGCAGCCCCCAGCCAGGGGGCAGGGCGGCAGATACGCAGTATTTT.

The gene calls are TRBV9 and TRBJ2-2; D not certain. The CDR3 covers 14 residues. V lost 4 bases and J lost 1, with 8 bases in between. Germline values: CDR1 SGDLS, CDR2 YYNGEE. CDR3 DNA sequence: TGTGCCAGCAGCTCTCTCTGGAACACCGGGGAGCTGTTTTTT. Residues: CASSSLWNTGELFF.

V is TRBV2 and J is TRBJ2-1; D might be TRBD1 (6 bases). V shed 6 bases and J shed 10 bases, with 19 bases lying between them. The length of the CDR3 is 14 residues. Per germline, CDR1 SNHLY and CDR2 FYNNEI. The chain's CDR3 is CASRDTLGAREQFF. DNA for the CDR3: TGTGCCAGCAGAGATACGCTGGGGGCTCGGGAGCAGTTCTTC.

The V call is TRBV28, the J call TRBJ2-7, with 8 bases aligning to TRBD1. After removal of 4 bases from V and 3 bases from J, the junction contained 8 bases not matched to a gene. The CDR3 covers 15 residues. Germline V lookup: CDR1 MDHEN, CDR2 SYDVKM. CDR3 in amino acids: CASSSPGQGDYEQYF. The CDR3 nucleotides read TGTGCCAGCAGTTCCCCCGGACAGGGCGACTACGAGCAGTACTTC.

The chain uses TRBV2 and TRBJ2-1; 7 bases line up with TRBD2. The ends lost 4 bases at V and 4 bases at J; junction bases unmatched: 16. This CDR3 has 18 amino acids. Germline CDR1 SNHLY, CDR2 FYNNEI. Written as DNA, the CDR3 is TGTGCCAGCAGTGTTTTAAGGGGAGGGCTTACGGCATACAATGAGCAGTTCTTC. It encodes CASSVLRGGLTAYNEQFF.

The V and J genes are TRBV9 and TRBJ2-1; the match to TRBD2 covers 11 bases. Germline trimming cut 0 bases from V and 4 bases from J; bases unmatched to any gene: 9. CDR3 length: 18 residues. From germline, CDR1 is SGDLS and CDR2 YYNGEE. CDR3 loop: CASSVEGTGTSGYNEQFF. CDR3 DNA sequence: TGTGCCAGCAGCGTAGAAGGGACCGGGACTAGCGGTTACAATGAGCAGTTCTTC.

This clone was seen only a few times. This chain uses TRBV28 with TRBJ2-7; D unresolved. Germline lookup yields CDR1 MDHEN and CDR2 SYDVKM. The CDR3 totals 14 residues. V dropped 6 bases and J dropped 6 bases, with 18 bases sitting between them. The CDR3 DNA follows: TGTGCCAGCAGCCCCGACCCTCGTCAACGCGAGCAGTACTTC. Amino acids: CASSPDPRQREQYF.

This sequence joins TRBV5-1 and TRBJ1-5; 7 bases are a match to TRBD1. CDR3 length: 13 residues. V was clipped by 4 bases and J by 6 bases; unmatched bases: 4. From germline, CDR1 is SGHRS and CDR2 YFSETQ. The CDR3 coding sequence is TGCGCCAGCAGCCCGACAGGGTCTCAGCCCCAGCATTTT. Translation: CASSPTGSQPQHF.

The genes are TRBV5-1 and TRBJ2-5; the D gene is possibly TRBD2 (6 bases). CDR1 and CDR2 from the germline V gene are SGHRS and YFSETQ. The CDR3 totals 13 residues. The V gene lost 4 bases and the J gene lost 9 bases, with 16 bases spanning the gap. In DNA, the CDR3 is TGCGCCAGCAGCCGGGACTCTCTAGACGCCCAGTACTTC. It codes for CASSRDSLDAQYF.

V and J are TRBV28 and TRBJ1-4; D gene ambiguous. With 2 bases removed from V and 7 bases from J, the gap between germline ends came to 11 bases. The germline V gene encodes CDR1 MDHEN and CDR2 SYDVKM. This CDR3 is 14 amino acids long. CDR3 sequence: CASSLMTVGEKLFF. Written as DNA, the CDR3 is TGTGCCAGCAGTTTAATGACCGTCGGTGAAAAACTGTTTTTT.

This clone has a count of ten or more. The rearrangement links TRBV5-4 to TRBJ1-2; 8 bases are a match to TRBD1. V was pared by 3 bases and J by 5 bases, with 15 bases of the junction left unmatched. CDR3 length: 17 amino acids. Germline V CDR1 and CDR2: SGHNT, YYREEE (reference sequence). In nucleotides, the CDR3 is TGTGCCAGCAGCTGGGCGACAGGGGCCGCTGGAATGTATGGCTACACCTTC. Translated: CASSWATGAAGMYGYTF.